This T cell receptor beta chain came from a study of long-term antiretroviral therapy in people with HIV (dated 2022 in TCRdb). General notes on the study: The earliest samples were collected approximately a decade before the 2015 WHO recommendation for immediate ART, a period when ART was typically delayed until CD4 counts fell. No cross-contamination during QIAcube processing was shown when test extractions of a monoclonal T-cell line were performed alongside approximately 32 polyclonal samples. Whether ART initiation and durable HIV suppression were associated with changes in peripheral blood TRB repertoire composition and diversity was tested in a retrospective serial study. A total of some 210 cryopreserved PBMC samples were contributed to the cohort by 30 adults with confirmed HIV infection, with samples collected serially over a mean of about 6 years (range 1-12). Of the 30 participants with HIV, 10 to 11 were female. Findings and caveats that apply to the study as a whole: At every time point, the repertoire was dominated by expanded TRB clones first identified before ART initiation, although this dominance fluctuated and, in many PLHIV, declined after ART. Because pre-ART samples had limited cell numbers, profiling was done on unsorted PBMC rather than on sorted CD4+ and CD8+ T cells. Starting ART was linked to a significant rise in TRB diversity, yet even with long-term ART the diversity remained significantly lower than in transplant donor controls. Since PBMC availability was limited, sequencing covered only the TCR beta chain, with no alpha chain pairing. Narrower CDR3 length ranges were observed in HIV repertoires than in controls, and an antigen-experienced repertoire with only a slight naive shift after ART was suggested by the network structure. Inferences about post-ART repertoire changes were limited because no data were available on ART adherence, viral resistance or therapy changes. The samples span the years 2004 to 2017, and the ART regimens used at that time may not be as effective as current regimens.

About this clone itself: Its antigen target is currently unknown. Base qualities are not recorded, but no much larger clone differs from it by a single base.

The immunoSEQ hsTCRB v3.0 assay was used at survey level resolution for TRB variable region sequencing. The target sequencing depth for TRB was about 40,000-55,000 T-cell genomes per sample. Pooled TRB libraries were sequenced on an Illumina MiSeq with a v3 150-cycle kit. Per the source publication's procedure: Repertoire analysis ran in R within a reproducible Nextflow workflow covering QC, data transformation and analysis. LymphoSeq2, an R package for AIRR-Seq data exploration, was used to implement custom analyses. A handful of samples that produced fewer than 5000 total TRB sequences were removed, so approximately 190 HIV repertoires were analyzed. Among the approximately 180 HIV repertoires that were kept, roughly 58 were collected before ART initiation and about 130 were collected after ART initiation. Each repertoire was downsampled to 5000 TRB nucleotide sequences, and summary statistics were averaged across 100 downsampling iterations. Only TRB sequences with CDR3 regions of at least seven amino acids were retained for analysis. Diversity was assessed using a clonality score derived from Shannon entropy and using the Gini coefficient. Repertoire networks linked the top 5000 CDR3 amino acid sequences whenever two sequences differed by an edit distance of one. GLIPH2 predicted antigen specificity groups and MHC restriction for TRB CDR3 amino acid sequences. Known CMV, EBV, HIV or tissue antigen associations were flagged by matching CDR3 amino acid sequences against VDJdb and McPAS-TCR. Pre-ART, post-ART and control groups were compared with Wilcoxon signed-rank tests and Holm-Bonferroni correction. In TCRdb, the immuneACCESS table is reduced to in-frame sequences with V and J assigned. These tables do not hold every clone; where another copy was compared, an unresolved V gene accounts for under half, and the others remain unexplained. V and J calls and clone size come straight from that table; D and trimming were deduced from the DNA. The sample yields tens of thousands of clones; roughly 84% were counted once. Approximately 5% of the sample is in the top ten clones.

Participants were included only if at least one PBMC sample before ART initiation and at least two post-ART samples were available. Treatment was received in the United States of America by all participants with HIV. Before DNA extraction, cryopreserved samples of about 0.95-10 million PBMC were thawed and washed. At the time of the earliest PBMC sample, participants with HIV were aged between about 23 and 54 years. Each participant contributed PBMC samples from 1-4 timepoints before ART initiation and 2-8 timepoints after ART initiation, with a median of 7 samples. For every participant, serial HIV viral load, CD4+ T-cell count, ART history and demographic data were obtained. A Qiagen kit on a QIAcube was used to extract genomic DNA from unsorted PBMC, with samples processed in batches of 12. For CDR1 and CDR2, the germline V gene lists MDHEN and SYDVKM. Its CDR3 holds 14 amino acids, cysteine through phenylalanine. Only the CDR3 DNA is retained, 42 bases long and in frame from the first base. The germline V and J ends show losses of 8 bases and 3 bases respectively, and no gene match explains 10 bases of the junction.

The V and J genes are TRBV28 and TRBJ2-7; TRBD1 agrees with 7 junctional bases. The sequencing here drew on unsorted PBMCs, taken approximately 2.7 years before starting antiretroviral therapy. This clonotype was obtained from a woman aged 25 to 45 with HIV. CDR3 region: CASGATGTNYEQYF. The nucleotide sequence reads TGTGCCAGCGGGGCGACAGGGACAAACTACGAGCAGTACTTC.